The 8 T cell receptor beta chains given below trace back to one sample, sequenced in a study of cytomegalovirus exposure and HLA in healthy donors. PCR primers comprised 60 Vbeta and 13 Jbeta primers. Here immunoSEQ multiplex PCR was the method, and the copy in TCRdb shows in-frame clones only, minus some. The data show around 190,000 clones, approximately 85% seen once. The sequencing input was PBMCs. These receptors came from a woman between 50 and 59 years old in good health and CMV-seronegative.

The CDR3 region is CASSHGLAATDTQYF. CDR3 DNA: TGCGCCAGCAGCCATGGACTAGCGGCCACAGATACGCAGTATTTT. The genes are TRBV4-1 and TRBJ2-3, with 10 positions matching TRBD2. The junction had 2 bases not matched to a gene; V was cut back by 3 bases and J by 2 bases. Germline assignment: CDR1 MGHRA and CDR2 YSYEKL. There are 15 residues in the CDR3.

V usage is TRBV7-3 and J usage is TRBJ2-5, with TRBD2 matching 8 bases. The CDR3 is made up of 14 amino acids. Germline trimming cut 3 bases from V and 7 bases from J; bases unmatched to any gene: 7. The germline gives CDR1 SGHTA, CDR2 FQGTGA. The CDR3 DNA sequence: TGTGCCAGCAGCTTTACGGGGGGGACGGGGACCCAGTACTTC. Translation gives CASSFTGGTGTQYF.

The rearrangement uses TRBV30 and TRBJ2-1; 14 nucleotides line up with TRBD2. Per germline, CDR1 GTSNPN and CDR2 SVGIG (reference sequence). This CDR3 contains 18 residues. The V gene end was trimmed by 3 bases and the J gene end by 1 base; junction bases not matched to a gene: 8. In DNA, the CDR3 is TGTGCCTGGAGCGCCGGGACTAGCGGGGGTCTTTCCTACAATGAGCAGTTCTTC. Translating it yields CAWSAGTSGGLSYNEQFF.

The rearrangement joins TRBV7-2 to TRBJ2-2; 9 bases fit TRBD2. Germline CDR1 reads SGHTA; CDR2 reads FQGNSA. CDR3 size: 17 residues. Trimming cost V 1 base and J 5 bases; bases outside gene matches: 8. CDR3: CASSLESPGLATGELFF. The CDR3 nucleotides are TGTGCCAGCAGCTTAGAATCCCCGGGACTAGCAACCGGGGAGCTGTTTTTT. Full variable domain (rest looked up from reference TRBV7-2 and TRBJ2-2): GAGVSQSPSNKVTEKGKDVELRCDPISGHTALYWYRQSLGQGLEFLIYFQGNSAPDKSGLPSDRFSAERTGGSVSTLTIQRTQQEDSAVYLCASSLESPGLATGELFFGEGSRLTVL.

CDR3 protein: CAWRLDNTDTQYF. Here the CDR3 DNA reads TGTGCCTGGAGATTAGATAACACAGATACGCAGTATTTT. The V call is TRBV30, the J call TRBJ2-3; D is undetermined. Germline assignment: CDR1 GTSNPN and CDR2 SVGIG (reference sequence). V lost 3 bases and J 2 bases, leaving 9 bases between the germline ends. CDR3 size: 13 residues.

The chain carries TRBV9 and TRBJ2-7; TRBD2 is a possible D gene (6 bases). The CDR3 covers 14 residues. The germline V gene has CDR1 SGDLS and CDR2 YYNGEE. V was clipped by 4 bases and J by 5 bases, with 16 bases between them. As DNA, the CDR3 is TGTGCCAGCAGCCCTCAGGGTGCGGGAAACGAGCAGTACTTC. Amino acid sequence: CASSPQGAGNEQYF.

The chain employs TRBV5-1 and TRBJ2-2, with TRBD2 matching over 7 bases. The CDR3 is made up of 19 amino acids. Unmatched junction bases numbered 14, after V lost 1 base and J lost 2 bases. Germline CDR1 reads SGHRS; CDR2 reads YFSETQ. The chain's CDR3 is CASSLFSGIGARNTGELFF. CDR3 coding DNA: TGCGCCAGCAGCTTGTTCAGCGGGATAGGAGCAAGAAACACCGGGGAGCTGTTTTTT.

This clone was seen only once. The chain combines TRBV27 with TRBJ1-1; the D gene is possibly TRBD1 (5 bases). Germline V gene sequence: CDR1 MNHEY, CDR2 SMNVEV (reference sequence). The CDR3 runs to 15 residues. V lost 3 bases, J lost 5 bases, and 16 bases lay in between. CDR3: CASSFSRSRGTEAFF. The CDR3 DNA follows: TGTGCCAGCAGTTTCAGCAGGTCCCGGGGGACTGAAGCTTTCTTT.